This T cell receptor beta chain was identified during a study of cytomegalovirus exposure and HLA in healthy donors. General study findings and limits: A few V segments could not be told apart, such as TRBV6-2 and TRBV6-3, and were left out. Certain sequence variants were highly shared and formed a cluster, and this cluster was likely a sequencing artifact. In vitro data verified a few CMV-associated chains as specific for CMV antigens.

From germline, CDR1 is SGHVS and CDR2 FQNEAQ. Unmatched junction bases numbered 9, after V lost 5 bases and J lost 2 bases. The CDR3 contains 16 residues. In the case of this clone: Its antigen is as yet unknown.

The PCR ran on 60 Vbeta and 13 Jbeta primers. Profiling relied on immunoSEQ multiplex PCR, and the TCRdb table lists in-frame clones only, not all of them. The table lists around 110,000 clones, roughly 82% of them singletons. The origin of this receptor is a man younger than 40 in good health and CMV-seropositive. Sequenced material: PBMCs. This rearrangement joins TRBV7-8 to TRBJ2-3; 8 bases are shared with TRBD2. CDR3 DNA sequence: TGTGCCAGCAGCGCAGGGCGTAGCGGGGCCACAGATACGCAGTATTTT. Protein: CASSAGRSGATDTQYF.